The entry that follows covers one T cell receptor (beta chain) sequence. Its specificity is not known. Unique molecular identifiers were used in preparing the TCRbeta library. Each CDR3 protein gets one entry after TCRdb re-called the PCR reads with MiXCR. This table has about 980,000 distinct CDR3 sequences, about 30% appearing once. V was clipped by 0 bases and J by 3 bases, with 12 bases between them. Germline V gene sequence: CDR1 DFQATT, CDR2 SNEGSKA (reference sequence). CDR3 size: 15 residues. These data are taken from a study of T-cell reconstitution after alpha-beta-depleted transplantation in children. Study-level findings and limits: There were reportedly several hundred expanded graft clones from which alpha-beta T cells came about two months after transplant.

The sequencing used PBMCs, mostly from graft donor cells, collected 360 days after TCRalphabeta/CD19-depleted stem cell transplant. This TCR derives from a boy younger than two who had a stem cell transplant for SCID, so the T cells may come from the graft donor. J is TRBJ1-5 and V is TRBV20-1, with D uncertain. For the CDR3, the DNA is TGCAGTGCTAGAGAGCCTCGACGGAACAATCAGCCCCAGCATTTT. This sequence encodes CSAREPRRNNQPQHF.